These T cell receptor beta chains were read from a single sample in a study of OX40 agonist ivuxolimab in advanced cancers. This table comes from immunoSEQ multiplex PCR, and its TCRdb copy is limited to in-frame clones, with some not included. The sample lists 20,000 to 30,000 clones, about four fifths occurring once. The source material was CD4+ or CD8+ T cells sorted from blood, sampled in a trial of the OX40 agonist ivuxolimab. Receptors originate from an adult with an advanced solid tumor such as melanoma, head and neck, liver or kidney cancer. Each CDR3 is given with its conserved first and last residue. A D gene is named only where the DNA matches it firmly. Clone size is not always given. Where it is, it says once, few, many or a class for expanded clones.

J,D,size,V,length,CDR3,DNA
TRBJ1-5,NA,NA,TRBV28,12,CASSGGNQPQHF,TGTGCCAGCAGTGGGGGGAATCAGCCCCAGCATTTT
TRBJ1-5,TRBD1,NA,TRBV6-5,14,CASSLQGGNQPQHF,TGTGCCAGCAGCTTACAGGGGGGGAATCAGCCCCAGCATTTT
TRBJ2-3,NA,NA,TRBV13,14,CASSFPGIADTQYF,TGTGCCAGCAGCTTTCCGGGGATCGCAGATACGCAGTATTTT
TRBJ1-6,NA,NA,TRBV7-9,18,CASSLPPRISSYNSPLHF,TGTGCCAGCAGCTTGCCCCCCCGCATAAGTTCCTATAATTCACCCCTCCACTTT
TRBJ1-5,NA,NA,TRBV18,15,CASSPGGGGNQPQHF,TGTGCCAGCTCACCCGGTGGGGGCGGCAATCAGCCCCAGCATTTT
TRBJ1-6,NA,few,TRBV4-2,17,CASRQATGREDNSPLHF,TGTGCCAGCAGACAAGCAACGGGCAGGGAGGATAATTCACCCCTCCACTTT
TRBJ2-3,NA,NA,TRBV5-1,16,CASSSETGTSTDTQYF,TGCGCCAGCAGCTCTGAGACAGGGACTAGCACAGATACGCAGTATTTT
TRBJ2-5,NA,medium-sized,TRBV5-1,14,CASSQTTGRETQYF,TGCGCCAGCAGCCAAACGACAGGGAGGGAGACCCAGTACTTC
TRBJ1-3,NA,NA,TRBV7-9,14,CASSLLGSGNTIYF,TGTGCCAGCAGCCTCCTAGGTTCCGGAAACACCATATATTTT
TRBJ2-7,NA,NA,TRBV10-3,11,CAIGQTYEQYF,TGTGCCATTGGACAAACCTACGAGCAGTACTTC